These T cell receptor beta chains were read from a single sample in a study of OX40 agonist ivuxolimab in advanced cancers. Produced via immunoSEQ multiplex PCR; TCRdb's table is partial and in-frame only. The sample has 50,000 to 65,000 clones, 88% seen once. The material was CD4+ or CD8+ T cells sorted from blood, obtained in a trial of the OX40 agonist ivuxolimab. Receptor source: an adult with an advanced solid tumor such as melanoma, head and neck, liver or kidney cancer. Both conserved end residues are part of each CDR3. D genes are given only for firm matches. Part of the rows lack a size; the others show once, few, many or a class for expanded clones.

j_call	clone_size	d_call	v_call	cdr3_nt	cdr3_aa
TRBJ2-6	NA	TRBD1	TRBV6-1	TGTGCCAGCAGTGTTACAGGGGGTTGGGGGGCCAACGTCCTGACTTTC	CASSVTGGWGANVLTF
TRBJ2-2	NA	NA	TRBV30	TGTGCCTGGAGTGTACAGGGTACCGGGGAGCTGTTTTTT	CAWSVQGTGELFF
TRBJ2-7	NA	NA	TRBV6-1	TGTGCCACTACTTGGAGGGGGGACGAGCAGTACTTC	CATTWRGDEQYF
TRBJ2-3	NA	TRBD2	TRBV28	TGTGCCAGCAGTCGGCCCATACCGGGACTAGCGGATATCACTAGCACAGATACGCAGTATTTT	CASSRPIPGLADITSTDTQYF
TRBJ2-2	few	NA	TRBV5-1	TGCGCCAGCACCGATTCTGGGACGGCGAACACCGGGGAGCTGTTTTTT	CASTDSGTANTGELFF
TRBJ1-4	NA	NA	TRBV28	TGTGCCAGCAGTTTCAGGCAGAATGAAAAACTGTTTTTT	CASSFRQNEKLFF
TRBJ2-5	NA	TRBD2	TRBV6-1	TGTGCCAGCAGTGCCCCGATGGGACTAGCGGGCGGCCAGACCCAGTACTTC	CASSAPMGLAGGQTQYF
TRBJ2-3	NA	TRBD1	TRBV5-4	TGTGCCAGCAGCCCAGGAGGACAGGGCACAGATACGCAGTATTTT	CASSPGGQGTDTQYF
TRBJ1-1	NA	NA	TRBV18	TGTGCCAGCTCACCAACACTGACAGAAAACACTGAAGCTTTCTTT	CASSPTLTENTEAFF
TRBJ2-7	NA	TRBD1	TRBV5-4	TGTGCCAGCAGCGGCCGGGACAGGGGGTTCTACGAGCAGTACTTC	CASSGRDRGFYEQYF
TRBJ1-4	NA	NA	TRBV7-2	TGTGCCAGCAGCCTAGCACAGGGCTCCTCTAATGAAAAACTGTTTTTT	CASSLAQGSSNEKLFF
TRBJ1-2	NA	NA	TRBV7-9	TGTGCCAGCAGCTTAGCCGGCGGAGCGGATGGCTACACCTTC	CASSLAGGADGYTF
TRBJ2-1	NA	NA	TRBV5-5	TGTGCCAGCAGCTTGAGGCTAGCTCTCTACAATGAGCAGTTCTTC	CASSLRLALYNEQFF
TRBJ2-3	NA	TRBD1	TRBV5-1	TGCGCCAGCAGCTCCCAGGGGACAGGGATTAGCACAGATACGCAGTATTTT	CASSSQGTGISTDTQYF
TRBJ1-1	once	NA	TRBV9	TGTGCCAGCAGCTCATTCGGACAGGAAGCTTTCTTT	CASSSFGQEAFF
TRBJ1-4	NA	NA	TRBV5-1	TGCGCCAGCAGCTTAACAGGGAAGGAAGAAAAACTGTTTTTT	CASSLTGKEEKLFF
TRBJ2-2	NA	TRBD2	TRBV11-3	TGTGCCACCCGGGCCTCGGGGGGCACCGGGGAGCTGTTTTTT	CATRASGGTGELFF
TRBJ2-3	NA	NA	TRBV30	TGTGCCTGGAGGGTCAGGGGAGCAGATACGCAGTATTTT	CAWRVRGADTQYF
TRBJ2-7	NA	TRBD1	TRBV9	TGTGCCAGCAGCTCTGCCGGGACAGGTGACTACGAGCAGTACTTC	CASSSAGTGDYEQYF
TRBJ2-1	NA	NA	TRBV5-1	TGCGCCAGCAGCTTGGGACTAGGGTCCTACAATGAGCAGTTCTTC	CASSLGLGSYNEQFF
TRBJ2-2	NA	TRBD1	TRBV18	TGTGCCAGCTCACCACCGGGACAGGGGACCCCCGGGGAGCTGTTTTTT	CASSPPGQGTPGELFF
TRBJ2-7	NA	NA	TRBV10-3	TGTGCCATCAGTGAACTCAGCGGGCCATCCTACGAGCAGTACTTC	CAISELSGPSYEQYF
TRBJ1-3	NA	NA	TRBV7-2	TGTGCCAGCAGCTTAGTTGGCACCATATATTTT	CASSLVGTIYF
TRBJ1-1	NA	TRBD1	TRBV29-1	TGCAGCGCCACACAGGGGAGGAACGCTGAAGCTTTCTTT	CSATQGRNAEAFF
TRBJ2-2	NA	TRBD1	TRBV7-9	TGTGCCAGCAGGCCCTCCGCGACAGGGTTTACCGGGGAGCTGTTTTTT	CASRPSATGFTGELFF
TRBJ2-7	NA	TRBD1	TRBV6-5	TGTGCCAGCAGACCGTCCGGACAGGGAGGCGAGCAGTACTTC	CASRPSGQGGEQYF
TRBJ2-1	NA	NA	TRBV10-2	TGCGCCAGCAGTGAAGGCCTAGAGCAGTTCTTC	CASSEGLEQFF
TRBJ2-1	NA	TRBD2	TRBV7-3	TGTGCCAGCAGGGACGGGACTAGCTCCTACAATGAGCAGTTCTTC	CASRDGTSSYNEQFF
TRBJ2-2	NA	NA	TRBV25-1	TGTGCCAGCAGTAGAACAGGGTCGGACGGGGAGCTGTTTTTT	CASSRTGSDGELFF
TRBJ1-1	NA	TRBD1	TRBV28	TGTGCCAGCAGTCCTCCCAGGGGGCCGGTCACTGAAGCTTTCTTT	CASSPPRGPVTEAFF
TRBJ1-1	NA	NA	TRBV19	TGTGCCAGTAGTCTCCGAACAGGGACCACTGAAGCTTTCTTT	CASSLRTGTTEAFF
TRBJ2-3	NA	NA	TRBV2	TGTGCCATCTCCCAGGAGAAGATTAGCACAGATACGCAGTATTTT	CAISQEKISTDTQYF
TRBJ1-1	once	TRBD1	TRBV6-6	TGTGCCAGCAGGGGGACAGGGGTTGTGAACACTGAAGCTTTCTTT	CASRGTGVVNTEAFF
TRBJ2-7	NA	NA	TRBV14	TGTGCCAGCAGCCCTACCTCTCCCTACGAGCAGTACTTC	CASSPTSPYEQYF
TRBJ1-5	NA	TRBD1	TRBV27	TGTGCCAGCAGTTTATTCCCGGACAGGGTCAATCAGCCCCAGCATTTT	CASSLFPDRVNQPQHF
TRBJ1-1	NA	NA	TRBV7-2	TGTGCCAGCAGCTTACGCGTTATGAACACTGAAGCTTTCTTT	CASSLRVMNTEAFF
TRBJ1-4	NA	TRBD1	TRBV5-4	TGTGCCAGCAGCGTCGGACAGGCTCTAGGCGAAAAACTGTTTTTT	CASSVGQALGEKLFF